This is a list of T cell receptor beta chains from one sample in a study of blood T cell repertoires in COVID-19. Using immunoSEQ multiplex PCR, the repertoire was profiled, and TCRdb retains in-frame clones only, with some absent. The data show under 200,000 clones, over 75% seen once. Specimen: PBMCs or T cells enriched from blood (not recorded which). The source is a woman in her 50s who had recovered from COVID-19. CDR3s include the opening cysteine and the closing phenylalanine or tryptophan. The D gene is left open where the match is weak. A row's size may be missing; if present it is once, few, many or a size class.

TRBJ1-1 NA TRBV7-8 NA CASSLAAGVGTEAFF TGTGCCAGCAGCTTAGCGGCAGGGGTGGGCACTGAAGCTTTCTTT
TRBJ2-1 NA TRBV28 TRBD2 CASTGTSNNEQFF TGTGCCAGCACGGGGACTAGCAACAATGAGCAGTTCTTC
TRBJ1-1 NA TRBV12-3/TRBV12-4 NA CASSLDRDLEAFF TGTGCCAGCAGTTTAGACAGGGATCTCGAAGCTTTCTTT
TRBJ2-1 NA TRBV4-3 TRBD2 CASSPFDPGLAGLNEQFF TGCGCCAGCAGCCCATTCGACCCGGGACTAGCGGGACTCAATGAGCAGTTCTTC
TRBJ2-5 NA TRBV7-9 NA CASSLRQETQYF TGTGCCAGCAGCTTACGCCAAGAGACCCAGTACTTC
TRBJ2-6 NA TRBV5-1 NA CASSLTSGTGANVLTF TGCGCCAGCAGCTTGACATCAGGGACTGGGGCCAACGTCCTGACTTTC
TRBJ1-4 NA TRBV7-2 TRBD1 CASSSPGGQGVLTNEKLFF TGTGCCAGCAGCTCTCCCGGGGGACAGGGGGTGTTAACTAATGAAAAACTGTTTTTT
TRBJ2-5 NA TRBV11-2 TRBD2 CASSLGAGGPWETQYF TGTGCCAGCAGCTTAGGGGCGGGAGGGCCTTGGGAGACCCAGTACTTC
TRBJ2-7 NA TRBV6-2/TRBV6-3 TRBD2 CASSYTTSGRTASFSMYEQYF TGTGCCAGCAGTTACACCACTAGCGGGAGGACAGCGAGCTTTTCCATGTACGAGCAGTACTTC
TRBJ1-2 NA TRBV6-1 NA CASSDAGNYGYTF TGTGCCAGCAGTGACGCAGGGAACTATGGCTACACCTTC
TRBJ1-2 NA TRBV10-3 NA CAISVGDDYGYTF TGTGCCATCAGTGTCGGGGATGATTATGGCTACACCTTC
TRBJ1-5 NA TRBV28 TRBD1 CASSNSGTVNQPQHF TGTGCCAGCAGTAACTCCGGGACAGTTAATCAGCCCCAGCATTTT
TRBJ2-3 NA TRBV5-1 NA CASRPTVSTDTQYF TGCGCCAGCAGGCCGACAGTAAGCACAGATACGCAGTATTTT
TRBJ2-2 NA TRBV28 TRBD2 CASITGGNTGELFF TGTGCCAGCATCACGGGGGGTAACACCGGGGAGCTGTTTTTT
TRBJ2-5 NA TRBV11-2 NA CASSLVYGLQETQYF TGTGCCAGCAGCTTAGTATATGGCCTCCAAGAGACCCAGTACTTC
TRBJ2-5 NA TRBV7-7 NA CASSLNIIETQYF TGTGCTAGCAGCCTCAACATCATAGAGACCCAGTACTTC
TRBJ1-1 NA TRBV11-2 NA CASSPRTVNTEAFF TGTGCCAGCAGCCCGAGGACAGTTAACACTGAAGCTTTCTTT
TRBJ2-3 NA TRBV29-1 TRBD2 CSVEKGRADTQYF TGCAGCGTTGAGAAGGGGAGGGCAGATACGCAGTATTTT
TRBJ2-2 NA TRBV4-3 NA CASSQERLEDLVAEEGTGELFF TGCGCCAGCAGCCAAGAACGCCTGGAAGACCTTGTAGCGGAGGAGGGTACCGGGGAGCTGTTTTTT
TRBJ2-7 NA TRBV19 TRBD1 CASSRGTGGEQYF TGTGCCAGTAGTCGGGGGACAGGGGGCGAGCAGTACTTC
TRBJ2-7 NA TRBV7-9 NA CASSLEAGRSYEQYF TGTGCCAGCAGCTTAGAGGCAGGTCGATCCTACGAGCAGTACTTC
TRBJ1-2 NA TRBV10-2 NA CASSERTENGYTF TGCGCCAGCAGTGAGAGGACTGAGAATGGCTACACCTTC
TRBJ1-6 NA TRBV3-1/TRBV3-2 NA CASRLKNNSPLHF TGTGCCAGCAGACTAAAAAATAATTCACCCCTCCACTTT
TRBJ2-3 NA TRBV6-4 TRBD2 CASSERTSGSVGDTQYF TGTGCCAGCAGTGAGCGGACTAGCGGGAGCGTGGGAGATACGCAGTATTTT
TRBJ1-6 once TRBV18 NA CASSPNNSPLHF TGTGCCAGCTCACCCAATAATTCACCCCTCCACTTT
TRBJ2-7 NA TRBV2 NA CASSAGLPGVYEQYF TGTGCCAGCAGCGCGGGCCTTCCGGGGGTCTACGAGCAGTACTTC
TRBJ2-3 NA TRBV11-2 NA CASSLTGPSTDTQYF TGTGCCAGCAGCTTGACAGGACCTAGCACAGATACGCAGTATTTT